These T cell receptor beta chains were read from a single sample in a study of blood T cell repertoires in COVID-19. TCRdb's copy holds only in-frame clones and misses some; the assay was immunoSEQ multiplex PCR. The sample records about 50,000 clones, roughly 90% being singletons. Material for sequencing was peripheral blood. These TCRs come from a woman older than 75 with acute or convalescent COVID-19. Both conserved end residues are part of each CDR3. The order of the fields is clone size, V gene, J gene, D gene, CDR3 protein, CDR3 DNA. D genes are given only for firm matches. Clone sizes are given selectively: once, few, many, or a class where the clone is expanded.

-	TRBV10-3	TRBJ2-1	-	CAISEAARGEQFF	TGTGCCATCAGTGAAGCGGCCCGCGGTGAGCAGTTCTTC
-	TRBV5-1	TRBJ2-3	TRBD2	CASSPGTRGTDTQYF	TGCGCCAGCAGCCCGGGGACTAGGGGCACAGATACGCAGTATTTT
-	TRBV30	TRBJ1-4	-	CAWSGIRLTNEKLFF	TGTGCCTGGAGTGGCATTCGGTTGACTAATGAAAAACTGTTTTTT
-	TRBV6-5	TRBJ2-1	-	CASSYPGASGEQFF	TGTGCCAGCAGTTACCCTGGGGCTAGTGGCGAGCAGTTCTTC
-	TRBV7-9	TRBJ1-2	TRBD1	CASSRDSYGYTF	TGTGCCAGCAGTCGGGACAGCTATGGCTACACCTTC
once	TRBV5-1	TRBJ2-2	TRBD2	CASSLSVAGAGELFF	TGCGCCAGCAGCTTGAGTGTAGCGGGAGCCGGGGAGCTGTTTTTT
-	TRBV19	TRBJ2-1	TRBD2	CASSRTSGLGNEQFF	TGTGCCAGTAGCCGGACCTCGGGACTAGGAAATGAGCAGTTCTTC
-	TRBV18	TRBJ1-1	TRBD1	CASSPSGTGTTEAFF	TGTGCCAGCTCACCTTCCGGGACAGGGACCACTGAAGCTTTCTTT
-	TRBV7-9	TRBJ2-7	-	CASSKELSSSYEQYF	TGTGCCAGCAGCAAAGAACTTAGCAGCTCCTACGAGCAGTACTTC
once	TRBV3-1/TRBV3-2	TRBJ2-1	TRBD2	CASKLTSGRRSYNEQFF	TGTGCCAGCAAACTCACTAGCGGGAGAAGATCCTACAATGAGCAGTTCTTC
-	TRBV30	TRBJ1-4	TRBD1	CAWAGTDEKLFF	TGTGCCTGGGCCGGGACAGATGAAAAACTGTTTTTT
-	TRBV10-3	TRBJ2-7	-	CAISEGGQTYEQYF	TGTGCCATCAGTGAGGGAGGGCAGACCTACGAGCAGTACTTC
-	TRBV7-2	TRBJ1-2	-	CASSPGTSNYGYTF	TGTGCCAGCAGCCCTGGGACATCGAACTATGGCTACACCTTC
-	TRBV27	TRBJ1-1	TRBD1	CASSPDTQGGEAFF	TGTGCCAGCAGTCCTGACACACAGGGGGGGGAAGCTTTCTTT
-	TRBV6-2/TRBV6-3	TRBJ1-4	-	CASSYSMGDYGEKLFF	TGTGCCAGCAGTTACTCGATGGGGGACTACGGTGAAAAACTGTTTTTT
-	TRBV9	TRBJ2-7	TRBD2	CASSPSASGSSYEQYF	TGTGCCAGCAGCCCTTCCGCTAGCGGGAGTTCCTACGAGCAGTACTTC
once	TRBV30	TRBJ2-7	TRBD1	CAWSPGQGSHEQYF	TGTGCCTGGAGTCCCGGACAGGGGAGCCACGAGCAGTACTTC
-	TRBV5-1	TRBJ2-1	TRBD1	CASSLLTGGTYNEQFF	TGCGCCAGCAGCCTCCTGACAGGGGGCACCTACAATGAGCAGTTCTTC
-	TRBV2	TRBJ2-5	TRBD1	CASSGGQGAQSPQETQYF	TGTGCCAGCAGTGGGGGACAGGGGGCCCAGAGCCCCCAAGAGACCCAGTACTTC
-	TRBV5-6	TRBJ2-4	TRBD1	CASSRRTGLAKNIQYF	TGTGCCAGCAGCCGGAGGACAGGGTTAGCCAAAAACATTCAGTACTTC
-	TRBV27	TRBJ1-5	-	CASRKGDRSNQPQHF	TGTGCCAGCAGAAAGGGTGACAGAAGCAATCAGCCCCAGCATTTT
-	TRBV19	TRBJ1-1	-	CASSANRRTRNTEAFF	TGTGCCAGTAGTGCGAACAGAAGAACCAGAAACACTGAAGCTTTCTTT